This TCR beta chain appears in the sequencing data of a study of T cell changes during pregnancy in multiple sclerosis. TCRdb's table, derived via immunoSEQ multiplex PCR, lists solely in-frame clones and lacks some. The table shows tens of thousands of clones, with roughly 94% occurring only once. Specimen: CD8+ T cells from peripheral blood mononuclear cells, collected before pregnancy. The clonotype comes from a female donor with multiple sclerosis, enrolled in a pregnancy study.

CDR3 nucleotide sequence: TGTGCCAGCAACCTATCCCCCAATTCGGAGGAGCAGTTCTTC. It codes for CASNLSPNSEEQFF. The chain employs TRBV7-8 and TRBJ2-1; no clear D gene. Germline CDR1 reads SGHVS; CDR2 reads FQNEAQ. CDR3 length: 14 residues. V lost 7 bases to trimming and J lost 10 bases, with 20 bases between them.